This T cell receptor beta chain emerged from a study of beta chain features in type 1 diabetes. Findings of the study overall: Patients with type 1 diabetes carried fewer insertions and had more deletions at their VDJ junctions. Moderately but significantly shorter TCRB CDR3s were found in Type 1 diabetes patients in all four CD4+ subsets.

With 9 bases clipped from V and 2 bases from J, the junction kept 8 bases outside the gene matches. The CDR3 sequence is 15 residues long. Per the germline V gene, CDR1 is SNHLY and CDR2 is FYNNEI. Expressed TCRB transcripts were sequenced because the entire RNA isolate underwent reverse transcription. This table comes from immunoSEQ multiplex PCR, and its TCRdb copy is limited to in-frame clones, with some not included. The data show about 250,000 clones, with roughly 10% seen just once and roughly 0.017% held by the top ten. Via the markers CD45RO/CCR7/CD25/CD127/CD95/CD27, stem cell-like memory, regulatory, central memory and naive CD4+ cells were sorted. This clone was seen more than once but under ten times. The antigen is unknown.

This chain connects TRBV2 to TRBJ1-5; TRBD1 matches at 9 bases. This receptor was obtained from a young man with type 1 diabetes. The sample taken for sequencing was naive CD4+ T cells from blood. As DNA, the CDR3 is TGTGCCAGTACTCGAAGGGACAGGGGCAATCAGCCCCAGCATTTT. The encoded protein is CASTRRDRGNQPQHF.